This T cell receptor (beta chain) was obtained from a study of CD8 T cells in Susac syndrome. This CDR3 contains 14 residues. With 2 bases removed from V and 2 bases from J, the gap between germline ends came to 9 bases. Looked up from germline, CDR1 is SEHNR and CDR2 is FQNEAQ (reference sequence). Sequencing of TCR beta, carried out with a high-throughput approach, was applied to CD8+ and CD4+ T cells from the blood. Random hexamers primed reverse transcription of about 0.5 to 1 ug RNA. With immunoSEQ multiplex PCR, TCR beta CDR3 was amplified across 54 Vbeta and 13 Jbeta. One entry per CDR3 protein, called by TCRdb with MiXCR from the immunoSEQ multiplex PCR reads. The data contain 150,000 to 200,000 distinct CDR3 sequences, just under 95% of them singletons.

This sequence joins TRBV7-9 and TRBJ1-1; D unresolved. Sequences were obtained from CD4+ T cells from PBMCs. This TCR was recovered from a human donor in good health. The CDR3 region is CASSLKGDNTEAFF. For the CDR3, the DNA is TGTGCCAGCAGCTTAAAAGGAGACAACACTGAAGCTTTCTTT. The full variable domain, completed using reference TRBV7-9 and TRBJ1-1, is DTGVSQNPRHKITKRGQNVTFRCDPISEHNRLYWYRQTLGQGPEFLTYFQNEAQLEKSRLLSDRFSAERPKGSFSTLEIQRTEQGDSAMYLCASSLKGDNTEAFFGQGTRLTVV.